The present TCR beta chain was sequenced within a study of cytomegalovirus exposure and HLA in healthy donors. Study conclusions and caveats: Common viral pathogens seemed to be connected with several of the most significant clusters, according to a later analysis.

CDR1 SGDLS and CDR2 YYNGEE come from the germline V gene. Trimming removed 1 base from V and 4 bases from J, with 13 bases in between. There are 15 residues in the CDR3. The donors were healthy bone marrow donors. Worth noting for this clone: Its antigen is as yet unknown.

The PCR employed 60 Vbeta primers together with 13 Jbeta primers. Some clones are missing from TCRdb's copy, which holds only in-frame ones; the method was immunoSEQ multiplex PCR. Here the sample spans over 150,000 clones, roughly three quarters being singletons. The sequenced material came from PBMCs. V usage is TRBV9 and J usage is TRBJ2-3, with D perhaps TRBD2 (6 bases). The TCR sequence derives from a man in his late teens or twenties in good health and CMV-seropositive. This chain's CDR3 is CASSVRRGSSDTQYF. In DNA form, the CDR3 reads TGTGCCAGCAGCGTACGGCGGGGTAGTTCAGATACGCAGTATTTT.